Listed below are T cell receptor beta chains from one sample, sequenced in a study of OX40 agonist ivuxolimab in advanced cancers. Produced via immunoSEQ multiplex PCR; TCRdb's table is partial and in-frame only. The top ten clones hold 10% to 15% of a sample with tens of thousands of clones, around 89% of them seen once. Sequenced here: CD4+ or CD8+ T cells sorted from blood, sampled in a trial of the OX40 agonist ivuxolimab. The source is an adult with an advanced solid tumor such as melanoma, head and neck, liver or kidney cancer. CDR3s include the opening cysteine and the closing phenylalanine or tryptophan. A row's size may be missing; if present it is once, few, many or a size class.

CASSSWTSGSRFSYEQYF | TRBJ2-7 | TRBV5-5 | NA
CASSLARTRSSNEQFF | TRBJ2-1 | TRBV28 | NA
CASSSPGQNTEAFF | TRBJ1-1 | TRBV27 | NA
CASSPQIIGSLTEQFF | TRBJ2-1 | TRBV9 | NA
CASSPRPTRGLFF | TRBJ1-4 | TRBV18 | NA
CASSPSGFRETQYF | TRBJ2-5 | TRBV7-6 | NA
CASRPPRQEGYTF | TRBJ1-2 | TRBV7-9 | NA
CASAPEAGAFGREQFF | TRBJ2-1 | TRBV11-1 | NA
CASSQGNRDSSTDTQYF | TRBJ2-3 | TRBV14 | once
CASSMGAASTDTQYF | TRBJ2-3 | TRBV19 | few
CASSQDQGGLAAKTQYF | TRBJ2-5 | TRBV4-2 | once
CASSLGGLTEAFF | TRBJ1-1 | TRBV11-2 | few
CASSLSELGTDTQYF | TRBJ2-3 | TRBV7-6 | NA
CASKGILKGGTEAFF | TRBJ1-1 | TRBV5-6 | NA
CASSLAASLVSSYNSPLHF | TRBJ1-6 | TRBV5-6 | NA
CASGPGTGGNQPQHF | TRBJ1-5 | TRBV27 | NA
CATSTDRSSGNTIYF | TRBJ1-3 | TRBV15 | NA
CASSQGTSGRSEQFF | TRBJ2-1 | TRBV27 | once
CASSQDGVSGNTIYF | TRBJ1-3 | TRBV4-3 | NA
CASLMADTQYF | TRBJ2-3 | TRBV27 | NA
CASSSLAGVFYNEQFF | TRBJ2-1 | TRBV28 | NA
CASSVGLAGGLQYF | TRBJ2-4 | TRBV7-9 | NA
CASSADRNPHYGYTF | TRBJ1-2 | TRBV5-1 | NA
CASSQLTSGISSLHNEQFF | TRBJ2-1 | TRBV4-2 | NA
CASSFLGGETQYF | TRBJ2-5 | TRBV11-1 | NA
CASSIGLPSYNEQFF | TRBJ2-1 | TRBV19 | NA
CASSVGLAQNTGELFF | TRBJ2-2 | TRBV11-1 | NA
CASSEATGSSEQYF | TRBJ2-7 | TRBV2 | NA
CASVTLTGGAQGYTF | TRBJ1-2 | TRBV2 | NA
CASSPAVGGTEAFF | TRBJ1-1 | TRBV27 | NA
CASSLEGASNTEAFF | TRBJ1-1 | TRBV7-6 | NA
CASRLGGGNQPQHF | TRBJ1-5 | TRBV28 | NA
CASSLSPSNEQFF | TRBJ2-1 | TRBV27 | NA
CASRDRDHTEAFF | TRBJ1-1 | TRBV28 | once
CASSQELAENGQYEQFF | TRBJ2-1 | TRBV4-3 | NA
CASSVPGTSKNTQYF | TRBJ2-3 | TRBV6-4 | NA
CSVESSGRENTGELFF | TRBJ2-2 | TRBV29-1 | NA
CASSVQLRYEQYF | TRBJ2-7 | TRBV5-4 | NA
CASCIGLNYGYTF | TRBJ1-2 | TRBV6-5 | NA
CASSLARVTYGYTF | TRBJ1-2 | TRBV5-6 | NA
CASSRHGERDEQFF | TRBJ2-1 | TRBV9 | NA
CASSLARVNTEAFF | TRBJ1-1 | TRBV5-1 | NA
CASSVLRDRLYQPQHF | TRBJ1-5 | TRBV6-1 | NA
CAIHRDTQYF | TRBJ2-3 | TRBV2 | NA
CASSVAAGGTEAFF | TRBJ1-1 | TRBV9 | NA
CASSFSGGGADTQYF | TRBJ2-3 | TRBV4-2 | few
CASRGQGSEDIQYF | TRBJ2-4 | TRBV5-6 | NA
CASTPGNTQYF | TRBJ2-3 | TRBV11-1 | NA